Below are 6 T cell receptor beta chains sequenced from a single sample in a study of CD8+ T cells in alopecia areata. Regarding treatment: oral pan-JAK inhibitor, 5-10 mg twice daily. It was cDNA, reverse transcribed from extracted RNA, that served as the sequencing template. Clones were read by immunoSEQ multiplex PCR, and TCRdb kept only the in-frame ones, dropping some. The repertoire holds some 200,000 clones, with about 60% as singletons. Sequencing was performed on CD8+ T cells sorted from blood, taken at week 24, from a patient treated with tofacitinib. The receptors come from a human donor with alopecia areata.

This chain joins TRBV2 and TRBJ2-5; TRBD1 or TRBD2 may be the D gene (6 bases each). CDR3 length equals 13 residues. The V and J ends lost 5 bases and 4 bases respectively, with 11 bases between them. CDR1 SNHLY and CDR2 FYNNEI come from the germline V gene. The CDR3 reads CASSLWGAETQYF. CDR3 nucleotides: TGTGCCAGCAGTTTATGGGGGGCAGAGACCCAGTACTTC.

V usage is TRBV7-9 and J usage is TRBJ2-7; 9 positions match TRBD1. The CDR3 spans 15 residues. V shed 4 bases, J shed 3 bases, and the junction held 7 bases outside the gene matches. Per the germline V gene, CDR1 is SEHNR and CDR2 is FQNEAQ (reference sequence). The CDR3 here is CASSSPQGAFYEQYF. In DNA form, the CDR3 reads TGTGCCAGCAGCTCCCCACAGGGGGCCTTCTACGAGCAGTACTTC.

The V call is TRBV27, the J call TRBJ1-2, with 10 bases identical to TRBD1. The V gene end was trimmed by 3 bases and the J gene end by 3 bases; junction bases not matched to a gene: 4. The CDR3 is 15 amino acids. CDR1 and CDR2 from the germline V gene are MNHEY and SMNVEV (reference sequence). CDR3 protein: CASSLGTGEHYGYTF. The CDR3, as DNA: TGTGCCAGCAGTTTGGGGACAGGGGAACACTATGGCTACACCTTC.

V gene TRBV30 combines with J gene TRBJ2-1; 8 nucleotides line up with TRBD2. After removal of 3 bases from V and 4 bases from J, the junction contained 8 bases not matched to a gene. Per germline, CDR1 GTSNPN and CDR2 SVGIG (reference sequence). This CDR3 contains 15 residues. The CDR3 here is CAWSAGTSNYNEQFF. Here the CDR3 DNA reads TGTGCCTGGAGCGCCGGGACTAGTAATTACAATGAGCAGTTCTTC.

Here the CDR3 reads CASSQVMGRGETQYF. For the CDR3, the DNA is TGCGCCAGCAGCCAAGTTATGGGGCGAGGAGAGACCCAGTACTTC. This chain joins TRBV4-1 and TRBJ2-5; a weak D match, TRBD1 (5 bases). The CDR3 totals 15 residues. V lost 1 base and J lost 4, with 13 bases in between. Germline lookup yields CDR1 MGHRA and CDR2 YSYEKL.

The gene calls are TRBV5-6 and TRBJ2-4, with a tentative D call TRBD1 (6 bases). Germline CDR1 reads SGHDT; CDR2 reads YYEEEE. Trimming shortened V by 0 bases and J by 5 bases, and 6 bases separated the two germline ends. The CDR3 consists of 13 residues. CDR3 nucleotide sequence: TGTGCCAGCAGCTTGGGGACAGAAAACATTCAGTACTTC. Its translation is CASSLGTENIQYF.